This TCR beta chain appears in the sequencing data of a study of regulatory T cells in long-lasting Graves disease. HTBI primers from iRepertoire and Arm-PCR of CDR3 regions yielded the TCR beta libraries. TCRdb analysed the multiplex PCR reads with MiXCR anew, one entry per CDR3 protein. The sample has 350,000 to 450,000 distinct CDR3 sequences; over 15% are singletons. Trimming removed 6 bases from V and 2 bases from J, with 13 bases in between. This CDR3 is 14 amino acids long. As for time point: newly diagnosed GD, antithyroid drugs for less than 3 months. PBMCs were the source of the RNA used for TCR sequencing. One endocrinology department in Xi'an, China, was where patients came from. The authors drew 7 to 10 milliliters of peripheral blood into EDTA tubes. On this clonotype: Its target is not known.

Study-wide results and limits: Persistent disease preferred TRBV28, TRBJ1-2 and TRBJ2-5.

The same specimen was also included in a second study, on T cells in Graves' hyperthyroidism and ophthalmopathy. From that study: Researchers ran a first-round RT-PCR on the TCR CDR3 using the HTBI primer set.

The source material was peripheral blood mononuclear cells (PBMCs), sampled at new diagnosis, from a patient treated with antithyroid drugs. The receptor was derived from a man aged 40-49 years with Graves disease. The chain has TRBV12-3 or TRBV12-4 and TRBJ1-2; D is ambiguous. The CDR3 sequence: CASSLYLKNYGYTF. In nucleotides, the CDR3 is TGTGCCAGCAGCCTTTACTTAAAAAACTATGGCTACACCTTC.